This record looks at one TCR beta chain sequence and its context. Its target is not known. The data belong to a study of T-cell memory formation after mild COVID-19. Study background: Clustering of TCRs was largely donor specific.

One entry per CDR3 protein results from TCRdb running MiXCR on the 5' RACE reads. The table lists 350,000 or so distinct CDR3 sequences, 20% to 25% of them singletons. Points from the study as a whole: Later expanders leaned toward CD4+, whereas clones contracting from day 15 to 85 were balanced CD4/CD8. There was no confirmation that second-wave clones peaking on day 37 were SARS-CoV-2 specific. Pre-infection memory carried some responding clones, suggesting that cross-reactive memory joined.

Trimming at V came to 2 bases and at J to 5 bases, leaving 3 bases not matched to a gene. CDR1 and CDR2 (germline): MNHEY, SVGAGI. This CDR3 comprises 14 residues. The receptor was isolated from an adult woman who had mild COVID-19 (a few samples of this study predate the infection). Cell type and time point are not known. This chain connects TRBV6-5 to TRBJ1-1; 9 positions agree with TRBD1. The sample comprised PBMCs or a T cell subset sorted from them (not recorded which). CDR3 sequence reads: CASSYGQGKTEAFF. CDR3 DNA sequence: TGTGCCAGCAGTTACGGACAGGGGAAAACTGAAGCTTTCTTT.